Listed below are T cell receptor beta chains from one sample, sequenced in a study of shared clonotypes between healthy human individuals. Assay used: immunoSEQ multiplex PCR; TCRdb lists only in-frame clones, some missing. The sample gives about 730,000 clones, roughly two thirds of which show up once; approximately 1.8% is in the top ten. The sequenced material came from memory CD4+ T cells sorted from blood. These receptors were obtained from a woman aged 30 to 39 in good health. CDR3s include the opening cysteine and the closing phenylalanine or tryptophan. The order of the fields is D gene, clone size, V gene, J gene, CDR3 DNA, CDR3 protein. D genes are given only for firm matches. The size of a clone is reported for some rows only, either as once, few or many, or as a class for expanded clones.

d_call: NA
clone_size: once
v_call: TRBV5-1
j_call: TRBJ2-1
cdr3_nt: TGCGCCAGCAGCACGGACTCCGCGTTATACAATGAGCAGTTCTTC
cdr3_aa: CASSTDSALYNEQFF

d_call: NA
clone_size: NA
v_call: TRBV5-1
j_call: TRBJ2-5
cdr3_nt: TGCGCCAGCAGGTTGGGGACGGAGACCCAGTACTTC
cdr3_aa: CASRLGTETQYF

d_call: TRBD2
clone_size: NA
v_call: TRBV19
j_call: TRBJ2-1
cdr3_nt: TGTGCCAGTAGTAGCGGGAGGGGTCGCAATGAGCAGTTCTTC
cdr3_aa: CASSSGRGRNEQFF

d_call: NA
clone_size: NA
v_call: TRBV2
j_call: TRBJ2-2
cdr3_nt: TGTGCCAGCAGTGAGGGACCCATTAACACCGGGGAGCTGTTTTTT
cdr3_aa: CASSEGPINTGELFF

d_call: NA
clone_size: NA
v_call: TRBV6-6
j_call: TRBJ2-2
cdr3_nt: TGTGCCAGCAGTTATAGAGGCACCGGGGAGCTGTTTTTT
cdr3_aa: CASSYRGTGELFF

d_call: NA
clone_size: NA
v_call: TRBV21-1
j_call: TRBJ2-3
cdr3_nt: TGTGCCAGCAGCAAATTAACTCTAGCGCCCACAGATACGCAGTATTTT
cdr3_aa: CASSKLTLAPTDTQYF

d_call: TRBD1
clone_size: few
v_call: TRBV28
j_call: TRBJ1-5
cdr3_nt: TGTGCCAGCAGTTTACAGGGACAGGGTCGAGGGAGCAATCAGCCCCAGCATTTT
cdr3_aa: CASSLQGQGRGSNQPQHF

d_call: NA
clone_size: NA
v_call: TRBV30
j_call: TRBJ2-3
cdr3_nt: TGTGCCTGGCTGACATTAACGAGGAGCGAAAGCACAGATACGCAGTATTTT
cdr3_aa: CAWLTLTRSESTDTQYF

d_call: NA
clone_size: NA
v_call: TRBV5-1
j_call: TRBJ2-2
cdr3_nt: TGCGCCAGCAGCTTGGATTCTTACACCGGGGAGCTGTTTTTT
cdr3_aa: CASSLDSYTGELFF

d_call: NA
clone_size: NA
v_call: TRBV18
j_call: TRBJ1-2
cdr3_nt: TGTGCCAGCTCCCCTACCGAGGTCTCCGGCGTTGGAGGCTACACCTTC
cdr3_aa: CASSPTEVSGVGGYTF

d_call: NA
clone_size: NA
v_call: TRBV7-9
j_call: TRBJ2-1
cdr3_nt: TGTGCCAGCAGCTTAGACAGGCTTCAGTTCTTC
cdr3_aa: CASSLDRLQFF

d_call: NA
clone_size: once
v_call: TRBV28
j_call: TRBJ2-4
cdr3_nt: TGTGCCAGCTACGCGAGGAACCAAAACATTCAGTACTTC
cdr3_aa: CASYARNQNIQYF

d_call: NA
clone_size: NA
v_call: TRBV7-6
j_call: TRBJ2-6
cdr3_nt: TGTGCCAGCAGCCGACAGGAGGCTGGGGCCAACGTCCTGACTTTC
cdr3_aa: CASSRQEAGANVLTF

d_call: NA
clone_size: NA
v_call: TRBV7-2
j_call: TRBJ1-4
cdr3_nt: TGTGCCAGCAGCTTAACGGGTGGTGGAACTAATGAAAAACTGTTTTTT
cdr3_aa: CASSLTGGGTNEKLFF

d_call: NA
clone_size: NA
v_call: TRBV30
j_call: TRBJ1-6
cdr3_nt: TGTGCCTGGACTCCCGGGGGCTACAATTCACCCCTCCACTTT
cdr3_aa: CAWTPGGYNSPLHF

d_call: NA
clone_size: NA
v_call: TRBV5-5
j_call: TRBJ1-2
cdr3_nt: TGTGCCAGCAGCTTCGGCGATGGCTATGGCTACACCTTC
cdr3_aa: CASSFGDGYGYTF

d_call: TRBD1
clone_size: NA
v_call: TRBV6-8
j_call: TRBJ1-3
cdr3_nt: TGTGCCAGCAGTTACTCGACGACGGGACAGGCATCCGCTGGAAACACCATATATTTT
cdr3_aa: CASSYSTTGQASAGNTIYF

d_call: TRBD2
clone_size: few
v_call: TRBV13
j_call: TRBJ2-3
cdr3_nt: TGTGCCAGCAGCCTCAAGACTAGCGGGGTCCACACAGATACGCAGTATTTT
cdr3_aa: CASSLKTSGVHTDTQYF